This T cell receptor beta chain was retrieved from a study of OX40 agonist ivuxolimab in advanced cancers. Study information: Ivuxolimab, which patients received intravenously every 2 weeks, was dosed at 0.01 to 10 mg/kg. Findings of the study overall: The 0.1-3.0 mg/kg partial responders had among the lowest clonal expansion.

In regard to this clone: The antigen is undetermined.

Sequenced by immunoSEQ multiplex PCR; TCRdb stores in-frame clones only, minus some. The sample lists roughly 80,000 clones; roughly 85% were seen once. CDR3 size: 13 residues. Trimming cost V 4 bases and J 2 bases, with 9 bases left between them. The germline CDR1 and CDR2 sequences are LNHDA and SQIVND (reference sequence). V and J are TRBV19 and TRBJ2-7, with D possibly being TRBD1 (6 bases). The starting material was CD4+ or CD8+ T cells sorted from blood, obtained in a trial of the OX40 agonist ivuxolimab. The receptor comes from an adult with an advanced solid tumor such as melanoma, head and neck, liver or kidney cancer. In DNA form, the CDR3 reads TGTGCCAGTAGTACGGGACAAACCTACGAGCAGTACTTC. It codes for CASSTGQTYEQYF.